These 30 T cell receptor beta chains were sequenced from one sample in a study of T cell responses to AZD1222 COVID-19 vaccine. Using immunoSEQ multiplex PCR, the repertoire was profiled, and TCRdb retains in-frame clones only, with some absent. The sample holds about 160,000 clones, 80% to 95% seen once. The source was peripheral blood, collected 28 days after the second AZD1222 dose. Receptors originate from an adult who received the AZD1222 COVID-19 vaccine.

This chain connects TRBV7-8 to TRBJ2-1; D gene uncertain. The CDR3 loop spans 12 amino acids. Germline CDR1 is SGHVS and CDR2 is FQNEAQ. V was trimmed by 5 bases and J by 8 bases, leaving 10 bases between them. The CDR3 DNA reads TGTGCCAGCAGCACTCATCTCGATGAGCAGTTCTTC. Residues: CASSTHLDEQFF.

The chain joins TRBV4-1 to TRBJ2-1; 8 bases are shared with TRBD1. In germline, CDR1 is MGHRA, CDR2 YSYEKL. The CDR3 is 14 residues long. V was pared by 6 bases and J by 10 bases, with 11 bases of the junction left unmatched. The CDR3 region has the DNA TGCGCCAGCAGGAATAACAGGGGGTTAGGGGAGCAGTTCTTC. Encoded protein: CASRNNRGLGEQFF.

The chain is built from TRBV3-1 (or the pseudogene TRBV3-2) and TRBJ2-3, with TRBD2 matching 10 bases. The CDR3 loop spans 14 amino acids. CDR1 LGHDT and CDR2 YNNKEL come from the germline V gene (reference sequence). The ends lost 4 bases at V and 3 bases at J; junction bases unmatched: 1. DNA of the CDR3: TGTGCCAGCAGCCCTAGCGGGAGTACAGATACGCAGTATTTT. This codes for CASSPSGSTDTQYF.

CDR3 bases: TGTGCCAGCAGCCACGAGGCGGGAAGCTCCTACAATGAGCAGTTCTTC. The encoded protein is CASSHEAGSSYNEQFF. The chain couples TRBV28 to TRBJ2-1, with D perhaps matching TRBD2 (6 bases). CDR3 length: 16 amino acids. The germline V gene has CDR1 MDHEN and CDR2 SYDVKM. With 6 bases removed from V and 0 bases from J, the gap between germline ends came to 15 bases.

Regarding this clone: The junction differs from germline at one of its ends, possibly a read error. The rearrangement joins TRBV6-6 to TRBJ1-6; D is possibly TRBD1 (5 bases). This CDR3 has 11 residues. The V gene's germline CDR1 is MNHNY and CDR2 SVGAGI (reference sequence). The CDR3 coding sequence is TGTGCCAGCAGTTACTCCCAGGGTCTAAACTTT. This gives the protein CASSYSQGLNF.

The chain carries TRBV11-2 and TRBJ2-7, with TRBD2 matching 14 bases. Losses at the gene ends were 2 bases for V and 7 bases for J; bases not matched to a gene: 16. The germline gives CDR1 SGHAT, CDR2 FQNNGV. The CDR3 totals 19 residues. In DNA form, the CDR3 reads TGTGCCAGCAGCTTAAGGGGATCCGGGACTAGCGGGAGTAGGCGGGAGCAGTACTTC. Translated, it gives CASSLRGSGTSGSRREQYF.

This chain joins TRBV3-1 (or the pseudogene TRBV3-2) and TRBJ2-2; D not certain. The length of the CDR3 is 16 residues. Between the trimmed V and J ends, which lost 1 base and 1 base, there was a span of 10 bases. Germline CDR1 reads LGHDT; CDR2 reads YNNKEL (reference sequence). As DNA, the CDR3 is TGTGCCAGCAGCCAAGTCGTCCGACAGAACACCGGGGAGCTGTTTTTT. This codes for CASSQVVRQNTGELFF.

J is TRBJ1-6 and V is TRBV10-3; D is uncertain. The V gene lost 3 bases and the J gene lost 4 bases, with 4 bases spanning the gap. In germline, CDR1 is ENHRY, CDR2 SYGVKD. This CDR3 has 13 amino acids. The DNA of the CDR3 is TGTGCCATCAGTGACAGTTATAATTCACCCCTCCACTTT. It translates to CAISDSYNSPLHF.

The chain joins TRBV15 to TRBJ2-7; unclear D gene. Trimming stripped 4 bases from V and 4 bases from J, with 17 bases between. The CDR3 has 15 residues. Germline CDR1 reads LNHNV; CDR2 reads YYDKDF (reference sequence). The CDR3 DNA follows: TGTGCCACCAGCAAAGACGCGACACGGTCTTACGAGCAGTACTTC. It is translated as CATSKDATRSYEQYF.

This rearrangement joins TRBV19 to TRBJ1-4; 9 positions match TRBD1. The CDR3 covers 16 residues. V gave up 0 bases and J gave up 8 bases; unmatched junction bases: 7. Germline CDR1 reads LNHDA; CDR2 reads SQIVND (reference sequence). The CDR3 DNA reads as TGTGCCAGTAGTATAGATCTGGGGACAGGGCGAGAAAAACTGTTTTTT. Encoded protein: CASSIDLGTGREKLFF. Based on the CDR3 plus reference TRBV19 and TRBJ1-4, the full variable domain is DGGITQSPKYLFRKEGQNVTLSCEQNLNHDAMYWYRQDPGQGLRLIYYSQIVNDFQKGDIAEGYSVSREKKESFPLTVTSAQKNPTAFYLCASSIDLGTGREKLFFGSGTQLSVL.

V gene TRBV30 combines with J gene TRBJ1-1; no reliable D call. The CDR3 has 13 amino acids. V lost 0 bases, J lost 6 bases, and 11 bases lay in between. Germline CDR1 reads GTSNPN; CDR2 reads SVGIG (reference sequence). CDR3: CAWSVLNGAEAFF. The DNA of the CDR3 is TGTGCCTGGAGTGTACTCAACGGGGCTGAAGCTTTCTTT.

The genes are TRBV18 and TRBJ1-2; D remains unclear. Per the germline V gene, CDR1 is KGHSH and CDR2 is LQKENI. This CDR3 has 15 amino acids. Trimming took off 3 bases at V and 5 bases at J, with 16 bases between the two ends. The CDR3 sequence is CASSPNGEGLYGYTF. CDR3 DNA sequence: TGTGCCAGCTCACCCAACGGGGAGGGCTTATATGGCTACACCTTC.

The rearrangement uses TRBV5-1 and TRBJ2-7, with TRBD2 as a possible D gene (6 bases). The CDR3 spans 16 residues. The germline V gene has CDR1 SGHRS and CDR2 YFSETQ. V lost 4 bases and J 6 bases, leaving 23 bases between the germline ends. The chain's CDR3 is CASSISVGSGSGEQYF. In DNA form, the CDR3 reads TGCGCCAGCAGCATTTCGGTAGGTAGCGGTAGTGGCGAGCAGTACTTC.

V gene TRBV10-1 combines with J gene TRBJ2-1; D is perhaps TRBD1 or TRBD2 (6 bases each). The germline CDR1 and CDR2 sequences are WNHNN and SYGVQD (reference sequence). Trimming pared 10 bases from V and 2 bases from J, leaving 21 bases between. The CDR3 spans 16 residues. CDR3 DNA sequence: TGCGCCACCAAGCCCGGGGCAGGGGAGGCCTACAATGAGCAGTTCTTC. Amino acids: CATKPGAGEAYNEQFF.

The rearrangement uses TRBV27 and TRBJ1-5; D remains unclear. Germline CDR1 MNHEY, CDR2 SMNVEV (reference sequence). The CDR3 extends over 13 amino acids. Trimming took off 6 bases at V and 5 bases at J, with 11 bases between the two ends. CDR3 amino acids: CASRRVEDQPQHF. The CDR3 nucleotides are TGTGCCAGCAGGAGGGTCGAGGATCAGCCCCAGCATTTT.

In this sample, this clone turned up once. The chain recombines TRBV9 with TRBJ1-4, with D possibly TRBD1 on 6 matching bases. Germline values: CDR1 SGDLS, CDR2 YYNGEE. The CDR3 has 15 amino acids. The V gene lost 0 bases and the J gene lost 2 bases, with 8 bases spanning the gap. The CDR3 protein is CASSVGGGTNEKLFF. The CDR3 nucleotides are TGTGCCAGCAGCGTAGGCGGGGGCACTAATGAAAAACTGTTTTTT.

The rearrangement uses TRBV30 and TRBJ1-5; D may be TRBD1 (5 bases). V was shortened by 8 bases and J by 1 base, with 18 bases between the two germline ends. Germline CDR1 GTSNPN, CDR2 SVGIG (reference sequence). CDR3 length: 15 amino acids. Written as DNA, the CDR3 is TGTGCCGTGGGGGTGGGCGCCAGCAGCAATCAGCCCCAGCATTTT. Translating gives CAVGVGASSNQPQHF. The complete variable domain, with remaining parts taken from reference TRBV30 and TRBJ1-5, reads SQTIHQWPATLVQPVGSPLSLECTVEGTSNPNLYWYRQAAGRGLQLLFYSVGIGQISSEVPQNLSASRPQDRQFILSSKKLLLSDSGFYLCAVGVGASSNQPQHFGDGTRLSIL.

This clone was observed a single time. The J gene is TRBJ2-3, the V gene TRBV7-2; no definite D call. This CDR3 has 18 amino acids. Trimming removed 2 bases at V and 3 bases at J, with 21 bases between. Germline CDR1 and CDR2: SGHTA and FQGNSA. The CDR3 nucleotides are TGTGCCAGCAGCTTAAGAGCGCAAGCGCTTCTAAGTACAGATACGCAGTATTTT. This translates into CASSLRAQALLSTDTQYF.

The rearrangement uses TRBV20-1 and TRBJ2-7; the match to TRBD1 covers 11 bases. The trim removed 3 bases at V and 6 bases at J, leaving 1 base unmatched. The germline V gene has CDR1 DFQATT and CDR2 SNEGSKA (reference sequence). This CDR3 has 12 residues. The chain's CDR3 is CSASGQGAEQYF. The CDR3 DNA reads TGCAGTGCTAGTGGACAGGGGGCCGAGCAGTACTTC.

CDR3 region: CASSPRLEEGNTIYF. The DNA for the CDR3 is TGTGCCAGCAGCCCTCGACTCGAAGAGGGAAACACCATATATTTT. V usage is TRBV9 and J usage is TRBJ1-3; D is unresolved. Germline V gives CDR1 SGDLS, CDR2 YYNGEE. Trimming removed 4 bases at V and 4 bases at J, with 15 bases between. The CDR3 is 15 amino acids.

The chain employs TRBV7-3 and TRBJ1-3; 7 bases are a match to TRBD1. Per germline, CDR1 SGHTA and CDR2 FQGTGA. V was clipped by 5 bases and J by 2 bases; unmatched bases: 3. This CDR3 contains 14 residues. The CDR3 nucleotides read TGTGCCAGCAGCCGTACAGGGGCTGGAAACACCATATATTTT. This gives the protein CASSRTGAGNTIYF.

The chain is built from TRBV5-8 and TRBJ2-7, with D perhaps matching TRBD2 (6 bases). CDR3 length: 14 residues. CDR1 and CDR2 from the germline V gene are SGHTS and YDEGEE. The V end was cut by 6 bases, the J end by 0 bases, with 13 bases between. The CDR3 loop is CASNQLASSYEQYF. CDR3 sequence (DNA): TGTGCCAGCAACCAACTAGCTAGCTCCTACGAGCAGTACTTC.

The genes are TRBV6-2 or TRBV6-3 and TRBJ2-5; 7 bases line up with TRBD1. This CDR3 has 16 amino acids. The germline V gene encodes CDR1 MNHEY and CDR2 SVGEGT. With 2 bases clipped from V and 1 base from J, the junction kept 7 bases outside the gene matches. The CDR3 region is CASSYRDSNFQETQYF. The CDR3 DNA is TGTGCCAGCAGTTACCGGGACAGCAACTTCCAAGAGACCCAGTACTTC.

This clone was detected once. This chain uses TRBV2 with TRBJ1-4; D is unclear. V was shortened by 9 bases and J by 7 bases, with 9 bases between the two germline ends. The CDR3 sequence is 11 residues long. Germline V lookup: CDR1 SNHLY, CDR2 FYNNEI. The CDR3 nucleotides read TGTGCCAGTCGATACGGTGAAAAACTGTTTTTT. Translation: CASRYGEKLFF.

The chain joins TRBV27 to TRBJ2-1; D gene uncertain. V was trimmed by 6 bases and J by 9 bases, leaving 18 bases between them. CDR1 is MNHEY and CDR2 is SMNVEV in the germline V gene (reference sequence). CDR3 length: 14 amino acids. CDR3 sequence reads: CASSQTLIVSEQFF. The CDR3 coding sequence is TGTGCCAGCAGCCAGACCCTGATAGTTAGTGAGCAGTTCTTC.

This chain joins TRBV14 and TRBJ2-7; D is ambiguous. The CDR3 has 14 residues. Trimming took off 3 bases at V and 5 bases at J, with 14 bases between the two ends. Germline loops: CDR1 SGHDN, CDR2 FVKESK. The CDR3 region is CASSHPKAINEQYF. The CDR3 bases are TGTGCCAGCAGCCACCCGAAGGCAATAAACGAGCAGTACTTC. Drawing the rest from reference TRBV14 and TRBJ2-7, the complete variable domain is EAGVTQFPSHSVIEKGQTVTLRCDPISGHDNLYWYRRVMGKEIKFLLHFVKESKQDESGMPNNRFLAERTGGTYSTLKVQPAELEDSGVYFCASSHPKAINEQYFGPGTRLTVT.

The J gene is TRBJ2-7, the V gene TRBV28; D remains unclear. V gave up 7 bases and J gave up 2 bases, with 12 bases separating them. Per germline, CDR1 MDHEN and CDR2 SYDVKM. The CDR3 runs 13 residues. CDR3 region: CASTRLVPYEQYF. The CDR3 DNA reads TGTGCCAGCACTCGACTGGTCCCCTACGAGCAGTACTTC.

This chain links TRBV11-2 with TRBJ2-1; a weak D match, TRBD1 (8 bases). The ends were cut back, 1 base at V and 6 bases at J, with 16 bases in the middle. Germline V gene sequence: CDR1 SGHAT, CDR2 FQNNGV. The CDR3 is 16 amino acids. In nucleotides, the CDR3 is TGTGCCAGCAGCTTAGGCTACAGGGGGGGAAGCAATGAGCAGTTCTTC. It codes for CASSLGYRGGSNEQFF.

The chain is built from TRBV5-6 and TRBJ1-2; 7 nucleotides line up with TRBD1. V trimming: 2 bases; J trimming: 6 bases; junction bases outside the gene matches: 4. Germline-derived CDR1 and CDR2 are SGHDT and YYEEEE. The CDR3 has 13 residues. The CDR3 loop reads CASSLSDRDGYTF. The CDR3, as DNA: TGTGCCAGCAGCTTATCCGACAGGGATGGCTACACCTTC.

CDR3 nucleotides: TGTGCCAGTAGTAGGACAGGCGGCGCCGGGGAGCTGTTTTTT. Its translation is CASSRTGGAGELFF. This chain joins TRBV19 and TRBJ2-2; 7 bases map to TRBD1. The germline V gene encodes CDR1 LNHDA and CDR2 SQIVND (reference sequence). After removal of 4 bases from V and 6 bases from J, the junction contained 5 bases not matched to a gene. The CDR3 spans 14 residues.